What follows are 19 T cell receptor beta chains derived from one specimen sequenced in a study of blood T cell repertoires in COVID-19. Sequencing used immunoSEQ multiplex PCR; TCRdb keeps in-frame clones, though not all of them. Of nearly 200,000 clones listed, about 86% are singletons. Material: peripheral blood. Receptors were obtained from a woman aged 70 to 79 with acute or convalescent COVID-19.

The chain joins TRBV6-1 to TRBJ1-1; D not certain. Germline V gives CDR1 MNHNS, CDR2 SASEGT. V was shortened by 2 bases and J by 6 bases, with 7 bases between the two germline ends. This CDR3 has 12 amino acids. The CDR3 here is CASSEYRAEAFF. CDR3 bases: TGTGCCAGCAGTGAATACCGGGCTGAAGCTTTCTTT.

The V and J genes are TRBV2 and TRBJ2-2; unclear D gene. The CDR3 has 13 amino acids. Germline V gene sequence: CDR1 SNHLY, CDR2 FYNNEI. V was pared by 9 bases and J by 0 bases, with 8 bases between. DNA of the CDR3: TGTGCCAGGTTCTCCGCGAACACCGGGGAGCTGTTTTTT. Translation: CARFSANTGELFF.

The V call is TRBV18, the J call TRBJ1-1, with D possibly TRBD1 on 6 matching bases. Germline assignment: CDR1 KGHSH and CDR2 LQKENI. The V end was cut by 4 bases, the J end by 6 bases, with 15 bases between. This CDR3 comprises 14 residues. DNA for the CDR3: TGTGCCAGCTCACGAGGGGGAGGGAGCCCTGAAGCTTTCTTT. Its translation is CASSRGGGSPEAFF.

This chain's CDR3 is CASSPDGPHDYTF. CDR3 in DNA: TGTGCCAGCAGCCCCGATGGGCCCCACGACTACACCTTC. V usage is TRBV12-3 or TRBV12-4 and J usage is TRBJ1-2; D call uncertain. Trimming removed 6 bases from V and 10 bases from J, with 18 bases in between. CDR3 length: 13 residues.

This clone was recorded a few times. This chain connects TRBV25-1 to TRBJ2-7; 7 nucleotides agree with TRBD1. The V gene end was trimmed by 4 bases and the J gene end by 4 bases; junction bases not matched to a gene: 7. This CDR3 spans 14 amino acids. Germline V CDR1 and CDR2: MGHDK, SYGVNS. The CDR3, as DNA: TGTGCCAGCAGTGGACAGGGAGTGTTATACGAGCAGTACTTC. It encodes CASSGQGVLYEQYF.

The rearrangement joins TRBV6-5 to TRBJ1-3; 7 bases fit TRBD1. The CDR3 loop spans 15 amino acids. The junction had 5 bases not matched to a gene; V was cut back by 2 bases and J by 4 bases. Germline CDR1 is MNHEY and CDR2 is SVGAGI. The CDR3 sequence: CASSYGGGRGNTIYF. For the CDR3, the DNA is TGTGCCAGCAGTTACGGAGGGGGCAGAGGAAACACCATATATTTT.

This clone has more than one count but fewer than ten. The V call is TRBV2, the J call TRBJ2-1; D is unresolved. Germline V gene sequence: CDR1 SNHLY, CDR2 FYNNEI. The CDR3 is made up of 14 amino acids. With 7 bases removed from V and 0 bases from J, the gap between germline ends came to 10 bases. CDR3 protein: CASTVLPSYNEQFF. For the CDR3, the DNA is TGTGCCAGCACGGTACTCCCCTCCTACAATGAGCAGTTCTTC.

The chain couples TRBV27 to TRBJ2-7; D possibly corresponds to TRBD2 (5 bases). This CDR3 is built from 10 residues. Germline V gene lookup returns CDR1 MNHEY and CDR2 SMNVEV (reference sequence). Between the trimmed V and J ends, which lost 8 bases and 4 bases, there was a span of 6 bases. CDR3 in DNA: TGTGCCAGCGGGAGATACGAGCAGTACTTC. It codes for CASGRYEQYF.

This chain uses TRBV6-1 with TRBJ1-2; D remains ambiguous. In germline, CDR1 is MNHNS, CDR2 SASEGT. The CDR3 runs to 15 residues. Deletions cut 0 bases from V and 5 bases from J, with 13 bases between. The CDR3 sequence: CASSEALPAGYGYTF. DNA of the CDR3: TGTGCCAGCAGTGAAGCGCTTCCGGCCGGGTATGGCTACACCTTC.

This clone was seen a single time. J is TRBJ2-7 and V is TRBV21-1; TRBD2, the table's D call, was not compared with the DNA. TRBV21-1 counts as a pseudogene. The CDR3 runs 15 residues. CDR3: CASSARGCSSYEQYF. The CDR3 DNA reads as TGTGCCAGCAGCGCCCGAGGGTGTAGTAGCTACGAGCAGTACTTC.

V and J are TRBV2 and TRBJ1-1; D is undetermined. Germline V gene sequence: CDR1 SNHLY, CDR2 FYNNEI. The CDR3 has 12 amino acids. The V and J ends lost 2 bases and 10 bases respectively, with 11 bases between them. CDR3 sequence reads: CASSELSPGAFF. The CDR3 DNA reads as TGTGCCAGCAGTGAATTAAGCCCCGGAGCTTTCTTT.

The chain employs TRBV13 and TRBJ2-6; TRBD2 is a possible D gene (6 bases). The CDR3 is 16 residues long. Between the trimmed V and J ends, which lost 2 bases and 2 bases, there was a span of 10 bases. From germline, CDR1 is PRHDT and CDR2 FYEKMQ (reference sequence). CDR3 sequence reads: CASSLLPGAGANVLTF. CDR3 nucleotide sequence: TGTGCCAGCAGCTTACTCCCGGGGGCTGGGGCCAACGTCCTGACTTTC.

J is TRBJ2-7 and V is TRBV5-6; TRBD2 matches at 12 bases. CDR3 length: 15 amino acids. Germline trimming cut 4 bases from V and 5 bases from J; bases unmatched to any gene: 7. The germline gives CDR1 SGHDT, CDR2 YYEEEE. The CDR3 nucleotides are TGTGCCAGCAGCCGGAGACTAGCGGGAGTGCACGAGCAGTACTTC. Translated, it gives CASSRRLAGVHEQYF.

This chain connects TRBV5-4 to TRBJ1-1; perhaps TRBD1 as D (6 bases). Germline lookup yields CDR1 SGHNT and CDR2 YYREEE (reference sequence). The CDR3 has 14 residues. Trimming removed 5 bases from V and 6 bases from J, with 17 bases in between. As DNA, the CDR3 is TGTGCCAGCAGTAGTTACAGGGAAGGGGCTGAAGCTTTCTTT. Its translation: CASSSYREGAEAFF.

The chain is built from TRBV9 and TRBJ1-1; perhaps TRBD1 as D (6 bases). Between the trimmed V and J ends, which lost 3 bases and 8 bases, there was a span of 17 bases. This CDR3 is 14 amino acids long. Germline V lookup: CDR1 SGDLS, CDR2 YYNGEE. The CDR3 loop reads CASSARGQLGEAFF. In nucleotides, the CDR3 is TGTGCCAGCAGCGCCCGAGGACAGCTGGGGGAAGCTTTCTTT.

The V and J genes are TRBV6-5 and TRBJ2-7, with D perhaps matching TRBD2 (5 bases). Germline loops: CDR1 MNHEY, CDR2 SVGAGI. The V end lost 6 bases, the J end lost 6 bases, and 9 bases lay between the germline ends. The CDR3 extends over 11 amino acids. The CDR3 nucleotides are TGTGCCAGCAGGGAGGAAGGCGAGCAGTACTTC. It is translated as CASREEGEQYF.

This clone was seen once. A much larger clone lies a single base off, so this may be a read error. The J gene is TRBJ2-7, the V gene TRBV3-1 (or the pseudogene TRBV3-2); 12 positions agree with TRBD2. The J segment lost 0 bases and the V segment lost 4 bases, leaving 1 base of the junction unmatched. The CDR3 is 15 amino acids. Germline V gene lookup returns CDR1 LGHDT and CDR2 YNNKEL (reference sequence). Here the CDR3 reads CASSRTSGISYEQYF. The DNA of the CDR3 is TGTGCCAGCAGCCGGACTAGCGGGATCTCCTACGAGCAGTACTTC.

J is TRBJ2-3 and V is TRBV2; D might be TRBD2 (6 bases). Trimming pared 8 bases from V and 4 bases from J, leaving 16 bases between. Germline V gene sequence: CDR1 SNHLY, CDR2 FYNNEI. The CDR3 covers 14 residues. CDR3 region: CASGAGWGADTQYF. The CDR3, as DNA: TGTGCCAGCGGGGCGGGATGGGGGGCAGATACGCAGTATTTT.

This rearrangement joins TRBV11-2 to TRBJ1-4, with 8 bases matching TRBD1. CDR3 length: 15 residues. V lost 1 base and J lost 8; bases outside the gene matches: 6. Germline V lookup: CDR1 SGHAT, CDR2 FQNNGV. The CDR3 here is CASSLGTGGNEKLFF. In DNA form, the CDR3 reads TGTGCCAGCAGCTTAGGTACAGGGGGAAACGAAAAACTGTTTTTT.